Listed below are T cell receptor beta chains from one sample, sequenced in a study of T cells of healthy individuals. TCRdb reanalysed the 5' RACE reads using MiXCR and keeps one entry per CDR3 protein. The sample consists of approximately 50,000 distinct CDR3 sequences, roughly 14% of them appearing once. Receptor source: a human donor in good health. Each CDR3 is given with its conserved first and last residue. A D gene is named only where the DNA matches it firmly. Expanded clones are given a class, and other clones once, few, many or no size at all.

14,TRBV9,.,.,TRBJ1-2,TGTGCCAGCAGCGTAGATCAAGGGGACTATGGCTACACCTTC,CASSVDQGDYGYTF
15,TRBV5-8,.,.,TRBJ2-2,TGTGCCAAAACGGTGAGGGGTTCGAGCACCGGGGAGCTGTTTTTT,CAKTVRGSSTGELFF
12,TRBV12-3/TRBV12-4,few,.,TRBJ2-7,TGTGCCAGCAGTTTATCCAGTACGGAGCAGTACTTC,CASSLSSTEQYF
14,TRBV20-1,many,TRBD2,TRBJ2-5,TGCAGTGCTAGACCTCTAGCGGGCCAAGAGACCCAGTACTTC,CSARPLAGQETQYF
13,TRBV7-2,few,.,TRBJ2-3,TGTGCCAGCAGCTTAAGTAAAGGGGATACGCAGTATTTT,CASSLSKGDTQYF
15,TRBV7-2,many,.,TRBJ2-7,TGTGCCAGCAGCTTAGGGAGGTTGGGAGAATACGAGCAGTACTTC,CASSLGRLGEYEQYF
15,TRBV2,.,TRBD1,TRBJ2-2,TGTGCCAGCAGGCCGGGACAGGGTAACACCGGGGAGCTGTTTTTT,CASRPGQGNTGELFF
16,TRBV20-1,many,TRBD1,TRBJ1-6,TGCAGTGCTAAGAATTCAGGGGGCGCACAGAATTCACCCCTCCACTTT,CSAKNSGGAQNSPLHF
12,TRBV14,.,.,TRBJ2-7,TGTGCCAGCAGCCTCCGCCCCCTCGAGCAGTACTTC,CASSLRPLEQYF
14,TRBV4-3,few,TRBD2,TRBJ2-3,TGCGCCAGCAGCTTTGGACTAGCGAGGGATACGCAGTATTTT,CASSFGLARDTQYF
14,TRBV13,many,.,TRBJ2-3,TGTGCCAGCAGCTTAAGGCTCTTCACAGATACGCAGTATTTT,CASSLRLFTDTQYF
13,TRBV12-3/TRBV12-4,many,.,TRBJ1-3,TGTGCCAGCAGTATACCGGGAGCAAACACCATATATTTT,CASSIPGANTIYF
13,TRBV6-2/TRBV6-3,few,.,TRBJ1-5,TGTGCCAGCAGAGACAGTGACAATCAGCCCCAGCATTTT,CASRDSDNQPQHF
14,TRBV2,few,.,TRBJ2-5,TGTGCCAGCAGTGAAGCGCAGGGGTGGGAGACCCAGTACTTC,CASSEAQGWETQYF
13,TRBV12-3/TRBV12-4,.,TRBD1,TRBJ1-2,TGTGCCAGCAGTCACAACAGGGGGCAGGGCTACACCTTC,CASSHNRGQGYTF
11,TRBV2,.,.,TRBJ1-1,TGTGCCAGCCGAACGGGGGGGGGAGCTTTCTTT,CASRTGGGAFF
14,TRBV6-2/TRBV6-3,many,TRBD1,TRBJ2-7,TGTGCCAGCAGTTGGGACAGGGGGCCGTACGAGCAGTACTTC,CASSWDRGPYEQYF
14,TRBV12-3/TRBV12-4,many,TRBD2,TRBJ2-1,TGTGCCAGCAGTTTAGCGGGAGGGCCGAATGAGCAGTTCTTC,CASSLAGGPNEQFF
14,TRBV10-3,.,TRBD2,TRBJ2-5,TGTGCCATCACCTATGCGGGGGGCTGGGAGACCCAGTACTTC,CAITYAGGWETQYF
15,TRBV5-6,few,TRBD2,TRBJ2-1,TGTGCCAGCAGCCACGTAGCGGGGCCCTACAATGAGCAGTTCTTC,CASSHVAGPYNEQFF
13,TRBV2,once,TRBD1,TRBJ2-5,TGTGCCAGCTGCAGGGGGCGAGGGGAGACCCAGTACTTC,CASCRGRGETQYF
13,TRBV6-1,few,.,TRBJ2-1,TGTGCCAGCAGTGATCACCTTGGGGATGAGCAGTTCTTC,CASSDHLGDEQFF
16,TRBV12-2,many,.,TRBJ2-5,TGTGCAAGTCGCTTACAGGGGGGACTTGTATTGGAGACCCAGTACTTC,CASRLQGGLVLETQYF